Listed below are T cell receptor beta chains from one sample, sequenced in a study of Tregs in tolerant kidney transplant recipients. Profiling relied on immunoSEQ multiplex PCR, and the TCRdb table lists in-frame clones only, not all of them. Among fewer than 100,000 clones listed, approximately 90% were seen once. This specimen consisted of Tregs from blood, obtained before the transplant. The receptors here all came from a human donor who received a combined kidney and bone marrow transplant. CDR3s leave out the opening cysteine and the closing phenylalanine or tryptophan.

CDR3 protein	J gene	V gene
ASSQQGTGELF	TRBJ2-2	TRBV4-3
ASSRYGTGHYEQY	TRBJ2-7	TRBV5-6
ASSLLNEQY	TRBJ2-7	TRBV28
ASSEAAGEEGEQF	TRBJ2-1	TRBV2
ASIRENTEAF	TRBJ1-1	TRBV19
ASARTGSQNEQF	TRBJ2-1	TRBV2
ASRRRQVAETQY	TRBJ2-5	TRBV2
ASSATYEQY	TRBJ2-7	TRBV6-6
ASSSRGREGDTQY	TRBJ2-3	TRBV6-5
ASSTGATDTQY	TRBJ2-3	TRBV7-3
ASSLTSGEVF	TRBJ2-1	TRBV28
AISEGNSVLYGYT	TRBJ1-2	TRBV10-3
ASSLGPDQETQY	TRBJ2-5	TRBV7-2
ASSLRPPGDGYT	TRBJ1-2	TRBV5-1